These T cell receptor beta chains were read from a single sample in a study of beta chain features in type 1 diabetes. The assay was immunoSEQ multiplex PCR, and TCRdb's table has in-frame clones only and misses some. The data show about 110,000 clones, roughly 40% seen once. Sequencing was carried out using stem cell memory CD4+ T cells from blood. These receptor sequences come from a woman aged 18-35 years in good health. Each CDR3 is given with its conserved first and last residue. The order of the fields is CDR3 DNA, CDR3 protein, clone size, D gene, CDR3 length, V gene, J gene. The D gene is left open where the match is weak. Clone size is shown for a subset of rows, as once, few, many or a class of expanded clone.

CDR3nt: TGTGCCTGGAGTGCCTCCTCTGGGGCCAACGTCCTGACTTTC; CDR3aa: CAWSASSGANVLTF; abundance: many; d_gene: NA; len: 14; v_gene: TRBV30; j_gene: TRBJ2-6
CDR3nt: TGTGCCAGCAGTCCAGTTAAACTACTAGACGGGGTTACGCAGTATTTT; CDR3aa: CASSPVKLLDGVTQYF; abundance: NA; d_gene: NA; len: 16; v_gene: TRBV28; j_gene: TRBJ2-3
CDR3nt: TGTGCCAGTCGTCAGACAGGAGCTAACTATGGCTACACCTTC; CDR3aa: CASRQTGANYGYTF; abundance: NA; d_gene: NA; len: 14; v_gene: TRBV27; j_gene: TRBJ1-2
CDR3nt: TGTGCCAGCAGCGCCAGACTAGCGGGAAAGACCGGGGAGCTGTTTTTT; CDR3aa: CASSARLAGKTGELFF; abundance: NA; d_gene: TRBD2; len: 16; v_gene: TRBV7-2; j_gene: TRBJ2-2
CDR3nt: TGTGCCAGCAGTTTATTTTCGCTAGCGGAATACAATGAGCAGTTCTTC; CDR3aa: CASSLFSLAEYNEQFF; abundance: NA; d_gene: TRBD2; len: 16; v_gene: TRBV27; j_gene: TRBJ2-1
CDR3nt: TGTGCCAGCAGTCTACAGGGGGGTGAAAAACTGTTTTTT; CDR3aa: CASSLQGGEKLFF; abundance: NA; d_gene: TRBD1; len: 13; v_gene: TRBV6-5; j_gene: TRBJ1-4
CDR3nt: TGTGCCAGCACCTTACTAGGGTCCTACAATGAGCAGTTCTTC; CDR3aa: CASTLLGSYNEQFF; abundance: few; d_gene: NA; len: 14; v_gene: TRBV6-5; j_gene: TRBJ2-1
CDR3nt: TGTGCCAGCAGCGTAGCTGATAGAACAGGGCCGACAGATACGCAGTATTTT; CDR3aa: CASSVADRTGPTDTQYF; abundance: NA; d_gene: NA; len: 17; v_gene: TRBV9; j_gene: TRBJ2-3
CDR3nt: TGTGCCAGCTCACCGCGGTCGAACACCGGGGAGCTGTTTTTT; CDR3aa: CASSPRSNTGELFF; abundance: few; d_gene: NA; len: 14; v_gene: TRBV18; j_gene: TRBJ2-2
CDR3nt: TGTGCCAGCAGCGCTCATCGAGGCGAGCAGTACTTC; CDR3aa: CASSAHRGEQYF; abundance: NA; d_gene: NA; len: 12; v_gene: TRBV7-2; j_gene: TRBJ2-7
CDR3nt: TGTGCCAGCAGTTACACATTAACAGGGGGAGCTGGCTACACCTTC; CDR3aa: CASSYTLTGGAGYTF; abundance: once; d_gene: TRBD1; len: 15; v_gene: TRBV6-5; j_gene: TRBJ1-2
CDR3nt: TGTGCCAGCAGTTTCCGGACAGGGCGTTATAGCAATCAGCCCCAGCATTTT; CDR3aa: CASSFRTGRYSNQPQHF; abundance: NA; d_gene: TRBD1; len: 17; v_gene: TRBV28; j_gene: TRBJ1-5
CDR3nt: TGTGCCAACAGACGACAGCAAAGGAACACTGAAGCTTTCTTT; CDR3aa: CANRRQQRNTEAFF; abundance: few; d_gene: NA; len: 14; v_gene: TRBV6-1; j_gene: TRBJ1-1
CDR3nt: TGCAGCGGGACAGTTGCAACTAATGAAAAACTGTTTTTT; CDR3aa: CSGTVATNEKLFF; abundance: few; d_gene: NA; len: 13; v_gene: TRBV29-1; j_gene: TRBJ1-4
CDR3nt: TGTGCCACCGCACTACCCGGTCGTGGGGATGGGGCGACCCAGTACTTC; CDR3aa: CATALPGRGDGATQYF; abundance: few; d_gene: NA; len: 16; v_gene: TRBV28; j_gene: TRBJ2-5
CDR3nt: TGTGCCAGCAGCCCACAGACAGGGGCGGGCGAGACCCAGTACTTC; CDR3aa: CASSPQTGAGETQYF; abundance: few; d_gene: TRBD1; len: 15; v_gene: TRBV11-3; j_gene: TRBJ2-5
CDR3nt: TGTGCCAGCAGCTTATGGAGGGTTAATGAGCAGTTCTTC; CDR3aa: CASSLWRVNEQFF; abundance: NA; d_gene: NA; len: 13; v_gene: TRBV7-2; j_gene: TRBJ2-1
CDR3nt: TGTGCCAGCAGCTTGCGCGGGAGGCTTCGTGAGCAGTACTTC; CDR3aa: CASSLRGRLREQYF; abundance: NA; d_gene: TRBD2; len: 14; v_gene: TRBV5-6; j_gene: TRBJ2-7
CDR3nt: TGTGCCAGCAGTTTTCAGGGGTTGAAAAACATTCAGTACTTC; CDR3aa: CASSFQGLKNIQYF; abundance: NA; d_gene: NA; len: 14; v_gene: TRBV28; j_gene: TRBJ2-4
CDR3nt: TGTGCAAGTCGCCTACCCGGCGGGGGGAATCAGCCCCAGCATTTT; CDR3aa: CASRLPGGGNQPQHF; abundance: NA; d_gene: NA; len: 15; v_gene: TRBV12-2; j_gene: TRBJ1-5
CDR3nt: TGTGCCAGCTCACCCCTCAGGGACACCGGGGAGCTGTTTTTT; CDR3aa: CASSPLRDTGELFF; abundance: few; d_gene: NA; len: 14; v_gene: TRBV18; j_gene: TRBJ2-2
CDR3nt: TGTGCCAGCAGCAAGATGAGGGTAGTCGGGACAGATACGCAGTATTTT; CDR3aa: CASSKMRVVGTDTQYF; abundance: NA; d_gene: NA; len: 16; v_gene: TRBV5-6; j_gene: TRBJ2-3
CDR3nt: TGTGCCAGCAGTTTAAGAGGGGGCTTAGCCTACACCTTC; CDR3aa: CASSLRGGLAYTF; abundance: few; d_gene: TRBD1; len: 13; v_gene: TRBV28; j_gene: TRBJ1-2
CDR3nt: TGCGCCAGCAGCCGAGCGGACAGGGGGAATGAAAAACTGTTTTTT; CDR3aa: CASSRADRGNEKLFF; abundance: NA; d_gene: TRBD1; len: 15; v_gene: TRBV4-3; j_gene: TRBJ1-4
CDR3nt: TGTGCCAGCAGCCGAGGACAGGGGGCTCAAGAAAAACTGTTTTTT; CDR3aa: CASSRGQGAQEKLFF; abundance: NA; d_gene: TRBD1; len: 15; v_gene: TRBV7-9; j_gene: TRBJ1-4
CDR3nt: TGCGCCAGCAGCCTGTCGAGTGAGCAGTTCTTC; CDR3aa: CASSLSSEQFF; abundance: few; d_gene: NA; len: 11; v_gene: TRBV4-1; j_gene: TRBJ2-1